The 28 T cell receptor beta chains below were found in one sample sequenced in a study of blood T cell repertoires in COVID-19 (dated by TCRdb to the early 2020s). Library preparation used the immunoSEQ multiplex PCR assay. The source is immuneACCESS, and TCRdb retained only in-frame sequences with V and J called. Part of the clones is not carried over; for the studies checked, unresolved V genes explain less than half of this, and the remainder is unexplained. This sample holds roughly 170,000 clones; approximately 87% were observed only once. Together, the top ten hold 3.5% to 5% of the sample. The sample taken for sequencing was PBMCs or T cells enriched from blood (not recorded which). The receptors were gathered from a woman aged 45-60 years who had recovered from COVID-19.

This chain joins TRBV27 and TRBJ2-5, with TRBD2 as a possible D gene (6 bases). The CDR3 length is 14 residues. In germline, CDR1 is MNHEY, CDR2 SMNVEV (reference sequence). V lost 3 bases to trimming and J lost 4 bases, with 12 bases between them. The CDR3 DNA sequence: TGTGCCAGCAGTTTCCACGGGGGAGGAGAGACCCAGTACTTC. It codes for CASSFHGGGETQYF.

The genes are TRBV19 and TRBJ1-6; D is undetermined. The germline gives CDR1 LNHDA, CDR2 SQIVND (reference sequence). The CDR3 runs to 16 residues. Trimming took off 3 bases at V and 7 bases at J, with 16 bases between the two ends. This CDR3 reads CASSINLPGSNSPLHF. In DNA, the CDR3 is TGTGCCAGTAGTATTAACTTGCCAGGCTCAAATTCACCCCTCCACTTT. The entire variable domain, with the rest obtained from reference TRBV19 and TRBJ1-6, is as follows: DGGITQSPKYLFRKEGQNVTLSCEQNLNHDAMYWYRQDPGQGLRLIYYSQIVNDFQKGDIAEGYSVSREKKESFPLTVTSAQKNPTAFYLCASSINLPGSNSPLHFGNGTRLTVT.

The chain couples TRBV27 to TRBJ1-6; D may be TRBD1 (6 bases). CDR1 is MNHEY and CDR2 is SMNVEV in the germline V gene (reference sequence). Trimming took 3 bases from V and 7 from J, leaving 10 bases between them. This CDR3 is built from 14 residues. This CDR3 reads CASSFDRLNSPLHF. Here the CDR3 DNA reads TGTGCCAGCAGTTTTGACAGGCTAAATTCACCCCTCCACTTT.

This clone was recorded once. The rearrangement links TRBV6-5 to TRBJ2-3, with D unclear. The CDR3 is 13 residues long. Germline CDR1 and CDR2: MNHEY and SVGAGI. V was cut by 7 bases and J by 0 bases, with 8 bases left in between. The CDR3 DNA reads TGTGCCAGCAAAGTGGGCAGCACAGATACGCAGTATTTT. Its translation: CASKVGSTDTQYF.

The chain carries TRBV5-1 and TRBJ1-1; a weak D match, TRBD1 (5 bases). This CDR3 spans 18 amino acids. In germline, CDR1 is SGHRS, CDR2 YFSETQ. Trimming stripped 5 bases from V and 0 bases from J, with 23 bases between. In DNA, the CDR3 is TGCGCCAGCAGTTTAATGACAGTCCCAGGCTTTTTGAACACTGAAGCTTTCTTT. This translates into CASSLMTVPGFLNTEAFF.

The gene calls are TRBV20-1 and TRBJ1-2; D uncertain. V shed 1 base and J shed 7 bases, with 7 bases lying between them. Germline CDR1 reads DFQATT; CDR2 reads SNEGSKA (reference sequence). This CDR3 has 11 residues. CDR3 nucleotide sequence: TGCAGTGCTAGAGGGGAGAGTGGCTACACCTTC. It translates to CSARGESGYTF.

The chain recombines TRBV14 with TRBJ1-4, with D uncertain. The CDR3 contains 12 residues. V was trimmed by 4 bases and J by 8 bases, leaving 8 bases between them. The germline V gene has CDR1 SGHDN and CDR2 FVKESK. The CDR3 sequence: CASSPAREKLFF. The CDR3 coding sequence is TGTGCCAGCAGCCCCGCCCGGGAAAAACTGTTTTTT.

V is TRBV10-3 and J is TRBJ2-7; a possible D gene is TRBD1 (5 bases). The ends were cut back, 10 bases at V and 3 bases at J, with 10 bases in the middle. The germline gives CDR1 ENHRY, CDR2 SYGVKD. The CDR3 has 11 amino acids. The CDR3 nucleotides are TGTGCCACCCGACAGAGCTACGAGCAGTACGTC. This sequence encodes CATRQSYEQYV.

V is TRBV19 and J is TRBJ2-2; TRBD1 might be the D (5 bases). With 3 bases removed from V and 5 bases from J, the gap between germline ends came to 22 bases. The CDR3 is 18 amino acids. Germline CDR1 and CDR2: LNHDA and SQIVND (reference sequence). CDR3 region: CASSIARDQVQITGELFF. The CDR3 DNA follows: TGTGCCAGTAGTATCGCCAGGGATCAGGTTCAGATTACCGGGGAGCTGTTTTTT.

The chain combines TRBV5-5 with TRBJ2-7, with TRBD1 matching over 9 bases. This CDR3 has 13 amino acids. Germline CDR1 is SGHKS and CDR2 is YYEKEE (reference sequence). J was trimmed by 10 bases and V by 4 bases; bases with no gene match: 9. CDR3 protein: CASSRVGQGVQYV. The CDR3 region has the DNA TGTGCCAGCAGCCGAGTGGGACAGGGCGTTCAGTACGTC.

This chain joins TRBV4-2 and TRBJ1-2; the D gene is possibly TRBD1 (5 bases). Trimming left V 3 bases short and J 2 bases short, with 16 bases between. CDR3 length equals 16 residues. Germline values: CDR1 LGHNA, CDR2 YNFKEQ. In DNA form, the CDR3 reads TGTGCCAGCAGCCAGGGGCCCGTGAACCTAAACTATGGCTACACCTTC. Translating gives CASSQGPVNLNYGYTF.

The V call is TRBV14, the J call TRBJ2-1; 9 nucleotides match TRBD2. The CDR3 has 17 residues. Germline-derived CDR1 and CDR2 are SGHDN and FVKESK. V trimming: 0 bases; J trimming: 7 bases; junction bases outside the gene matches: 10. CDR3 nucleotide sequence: TGTGCCAGCAGCCAAGAGGGACGGCTAGCGGGGCGGAATGAGCAGTTCTTC. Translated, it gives CASSQEGRLAGRNEQFF.

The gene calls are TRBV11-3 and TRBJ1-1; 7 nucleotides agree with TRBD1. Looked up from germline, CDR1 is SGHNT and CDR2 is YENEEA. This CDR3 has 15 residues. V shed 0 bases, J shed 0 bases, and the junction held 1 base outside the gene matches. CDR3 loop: CASSLDDRVNTEAFF. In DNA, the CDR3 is TGTGCCAGCAGCTTAGACGACAGGGTGAACACTGAAGCTTTCTTT.

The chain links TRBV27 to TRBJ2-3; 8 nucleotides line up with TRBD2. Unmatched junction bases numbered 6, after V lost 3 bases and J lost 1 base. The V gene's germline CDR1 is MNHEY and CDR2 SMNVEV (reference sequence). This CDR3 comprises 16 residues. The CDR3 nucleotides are TGTGCCAGCAGTTTGACTAGCGCGTCGGGCACAGATACGCAGTATTTT. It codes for CASSLTSASGTDTQYF.

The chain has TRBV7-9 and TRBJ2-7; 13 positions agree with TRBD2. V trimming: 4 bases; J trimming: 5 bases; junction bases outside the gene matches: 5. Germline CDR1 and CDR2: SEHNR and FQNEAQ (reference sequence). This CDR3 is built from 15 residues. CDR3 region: CASSSTSGGAHEQYV. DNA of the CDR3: TGTGCCAGCAGCTCTACTAGCGGGGGGGCCCACGAGCAGTACGTC.

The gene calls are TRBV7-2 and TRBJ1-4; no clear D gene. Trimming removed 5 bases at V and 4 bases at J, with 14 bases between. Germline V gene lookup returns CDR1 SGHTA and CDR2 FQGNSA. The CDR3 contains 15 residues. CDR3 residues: CASSLRRSSNEKLFF. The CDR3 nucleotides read TGTGCCAGCAGCCTCCGGAGATCAAGTAATGAAAAACTGTTTTTT.

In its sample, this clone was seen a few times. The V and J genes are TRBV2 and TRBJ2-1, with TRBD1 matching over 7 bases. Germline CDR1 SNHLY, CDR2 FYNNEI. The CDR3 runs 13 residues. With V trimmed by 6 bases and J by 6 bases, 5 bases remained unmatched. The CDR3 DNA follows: TGTGCCAGCAGAGCAGGGGGTGGCAATGAGCAGTTCTTC. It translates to CASRAGGGNEQFF.

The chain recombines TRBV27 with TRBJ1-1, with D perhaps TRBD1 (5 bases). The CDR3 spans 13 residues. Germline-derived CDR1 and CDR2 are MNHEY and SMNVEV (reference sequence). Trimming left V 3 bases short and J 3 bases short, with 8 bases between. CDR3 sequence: CASSLGLYTEAFF. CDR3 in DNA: TGTGCCAGCAGTTTGGGGCTGTACACTGAAGCTTTCTTT.

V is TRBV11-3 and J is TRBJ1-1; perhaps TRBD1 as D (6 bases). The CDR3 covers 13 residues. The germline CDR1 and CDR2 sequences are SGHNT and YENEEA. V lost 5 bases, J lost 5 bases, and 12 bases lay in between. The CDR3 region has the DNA TGTGCCAGCAGCACACAGGGTGGGACTGAAGCTTTCTTT. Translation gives CASSTQGGTEAFF. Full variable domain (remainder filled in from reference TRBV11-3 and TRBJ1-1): EAGVVQSPRYKIIEKKQPVAFWCNPISGHNTLYWYLQNLGQGPELLIRYENEEAVDDSQLPKDRFSAERLKGVDSTLKIQPAELGDSAVYLCASSTQGGTEAFFGQGTRLTVV.

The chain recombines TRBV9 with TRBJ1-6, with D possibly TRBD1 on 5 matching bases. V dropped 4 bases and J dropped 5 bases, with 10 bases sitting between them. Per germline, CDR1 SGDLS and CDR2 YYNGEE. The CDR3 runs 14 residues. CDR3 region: CASSYRLHNSPLHF. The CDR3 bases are TGTGCCAGCAGCTACAGGTTACATAATTCACCCCTCCACTTT.

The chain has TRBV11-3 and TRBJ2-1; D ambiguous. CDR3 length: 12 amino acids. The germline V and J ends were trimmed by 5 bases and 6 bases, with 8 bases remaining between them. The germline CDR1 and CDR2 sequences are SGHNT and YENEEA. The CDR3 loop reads CASSSRLNEQFF. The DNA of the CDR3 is TGTGCCAGCAGCAGCAGACTCAATGAGCAGTTCTTC. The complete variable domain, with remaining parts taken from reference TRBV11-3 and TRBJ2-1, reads EAGVVQSPRYKIIEKKQPVAFWCNPISGHNTLYWYLQNLGQGPELLIRYENEEAVDDSQLPKDRFSAERLKGVDSTLKIQPAELGDSAVYLCASSSRLNEQFFGPGTRLTVL.

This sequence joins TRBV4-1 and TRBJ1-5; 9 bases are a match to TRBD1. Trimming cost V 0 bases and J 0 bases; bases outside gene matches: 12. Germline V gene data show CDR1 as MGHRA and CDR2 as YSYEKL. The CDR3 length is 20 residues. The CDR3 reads CASSQDRKGQGPYSNQPQHF. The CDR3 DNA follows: TGCGCCAGCAGCCAAGATCGGAAGGGACAGGGTCCCTATAGCAATCAGCCCCAGCATTTT.

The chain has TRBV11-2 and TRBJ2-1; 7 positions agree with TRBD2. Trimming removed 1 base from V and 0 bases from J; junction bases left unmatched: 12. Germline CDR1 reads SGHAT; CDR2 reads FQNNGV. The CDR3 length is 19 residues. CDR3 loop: CASSLGRTRFMSSYNEQFF. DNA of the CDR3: TGTGCCAGCAGCTTAGGGAGGACTAGGTTTATGAGCTCCTACAATGAGCAGTTCTTC. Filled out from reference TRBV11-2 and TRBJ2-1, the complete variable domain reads EAGVAQSPRYKIIEKRQSVAFWCNPISGHATLYWYQQILGQGPKLLIQFQNNGVVDDSQLPKDRFSAERLKGVDSTLKIQPAKLEDSAVYLCASSLGRTRFMSSYNEQFFGPGTRLTVL.

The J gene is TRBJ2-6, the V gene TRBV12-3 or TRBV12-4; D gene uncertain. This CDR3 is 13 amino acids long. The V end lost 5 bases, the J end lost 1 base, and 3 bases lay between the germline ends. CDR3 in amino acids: CASSPSGANVLTF. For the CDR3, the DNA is TGTGCCAGCAGTCCTTCTGGGGCCAACGTCCTGACTTTC.

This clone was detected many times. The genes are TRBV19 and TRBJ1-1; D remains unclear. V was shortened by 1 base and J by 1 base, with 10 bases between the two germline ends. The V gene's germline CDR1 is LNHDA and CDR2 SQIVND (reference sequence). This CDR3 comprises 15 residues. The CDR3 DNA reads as TGTGCCAGTAGTATAGTTGGGCAGAAGAACACTGAAGCTTTCTTT. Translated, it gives CASSIVGQKNTEAFF. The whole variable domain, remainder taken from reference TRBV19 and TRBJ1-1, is DGGITQSPKYLFRKEGQNVTLSCEQNLNHDAMYWYRQDPGQGLRLIYYSQIVNDFQKGDIAEGYSVSREKKESFPLTVTSAQKNPTAFYLCASSIVGQKNTEAFFGQGTRLTVV.

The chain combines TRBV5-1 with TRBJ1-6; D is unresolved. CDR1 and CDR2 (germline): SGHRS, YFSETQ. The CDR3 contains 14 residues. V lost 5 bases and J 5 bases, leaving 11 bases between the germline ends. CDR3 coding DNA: TGCGCCAGCAGAGAGGCTGGAGATAATTCACCCCTCCACTTT. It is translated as CASREAGDNSPLHF.

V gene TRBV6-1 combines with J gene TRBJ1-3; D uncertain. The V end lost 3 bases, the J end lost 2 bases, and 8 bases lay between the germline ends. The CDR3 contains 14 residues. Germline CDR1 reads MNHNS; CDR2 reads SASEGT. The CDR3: CASSEGSTGNTIYF. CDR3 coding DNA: TGTGCCAGCAGTGAGGGGAGTACTGGAAACACCATATATTTT.

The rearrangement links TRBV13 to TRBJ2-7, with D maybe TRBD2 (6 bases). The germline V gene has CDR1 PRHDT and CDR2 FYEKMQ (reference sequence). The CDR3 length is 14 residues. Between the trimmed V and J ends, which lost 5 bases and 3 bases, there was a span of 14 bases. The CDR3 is CASSLREKNYEQYV. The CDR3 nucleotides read TGTGCCAGCAGCCTTCGGGAGAAGAACTACGAGCAGTACGTC.